Sequencing of this T cell receptor (beta chain) was carried out in a study of blood T cells in healthy people across ages. The CDR3 consists of 15 residues. Per germline, CDR1 SGHVS and CDR2 FNYEAQ. V lost 5 bases, J lost 7 bases, and 8 bases stayed unmatched. This clonotype has just a few counts. The authors ran a second PCR of roughly 6 to 12 cycles using a sample-barcoded 5' primer and a J-beta primer mix. From each sample, at least 2.5 million paired-end reads containing CDR3 were obtained. TCRdb re-derived calls from the 5' RACE reads in MiXCR, one entry per CDR3 protein. The sample has 750,000 to 1,000,000 distinct CDR3 sequences, 25% to 30% seen once; the top ten hold approximately 10%. These data were likewise used in another study, on T cells of mothers and their children.

The chain couples TRBV7-6 to TRBJ1-4; TRBD1 matches 9 bases. The source is a woman between 40 and 55 years old in good health. The sequenced sample was blood. The CDR3 loop is CASSPQGALGEKLFF. The CDR3 nucleotides are TGTGCCAGCAGCCCACAGGGGGCGTTGGGTGAAAAACTGTTTTTT.